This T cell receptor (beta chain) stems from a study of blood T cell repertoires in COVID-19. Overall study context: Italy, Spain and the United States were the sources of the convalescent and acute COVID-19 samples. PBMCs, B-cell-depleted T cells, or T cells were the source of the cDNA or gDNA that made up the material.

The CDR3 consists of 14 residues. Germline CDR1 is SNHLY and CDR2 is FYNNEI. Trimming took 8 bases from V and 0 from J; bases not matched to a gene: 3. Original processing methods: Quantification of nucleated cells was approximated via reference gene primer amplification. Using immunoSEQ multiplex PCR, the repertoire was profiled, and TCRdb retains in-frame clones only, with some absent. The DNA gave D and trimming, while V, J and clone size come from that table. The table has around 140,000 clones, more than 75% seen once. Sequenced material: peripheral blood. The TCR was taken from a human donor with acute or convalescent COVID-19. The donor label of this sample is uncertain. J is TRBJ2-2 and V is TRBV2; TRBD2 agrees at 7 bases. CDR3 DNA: TGTGCCAGCCGGGGGGATTCGAACACCGGGGAGCTGTTTTTT. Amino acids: CASRGDSNTGELFF.